These 25 T cell receptor beta chains were all obtained from the same sample, sequenced in a study of TET2 disruption in CD19-targeted CAR T cells. The sample's treatment: autologous CTL019 cells: CD19 CAR with 4-1BB and CD3 zeta domains. TCRdb's table, derived via immunoSEQ multiplex PCR, lists solely in-frame clones and lacks some. The sample totals around 30,000 clones. The antigens of these receptors remain unknown. The starting material was CD8- CAR+ T cells sorted from cultured blood T cells, obtained for CD19 CAR T cell therapy. Subset in this sample: CD8-negative CAR-positive T cells from the infusion product. All receptors come from a man in his sixties or seventies with chronic lymphocytic leukemia.

Note on this clone: The read ends 3 residues before the CDR3 terminus; that terminus is restored from the germline J gene. The chain has TRBV7-3 and TRBJ2-3, with 8 nucleotides matching TRBD2. The CDR3 covers 17 residues. CDR1 SGHTA and CDR2 FQGTGA come from the germline V gene. With 5 bases clipped from V and 1 base from J, the junction kept 11 bases outside the gene matches. Here the CDR3 reads CASSPGGAGGGTDTQYF. The DNA read from the CDR3 is TGTGCCAGCAGCCCCGGGGGGGCGGGGGGAGGCACAGATACG.

To note about this clone: Other nucleotide sequences from this sample produce the same CDR3. The CDR3 DNA, read in part, is TGCAGTGGCGCAGGGGGCTCGACTGAA. This sequence encodes CSGAGGSTE. The whole CDR3 protein is CSGAGGSTEAFF. This chain uses TRBV20-1 with TRBJ1-1; 8 bases agree with TRBD1. The read falls 3 residues short of the CDR3 end, and the missing part is taken from the germline J gene. This CDR3 is built from 12 residues. Germline V lookup: CDR1 DFQATT, CDR2 SNEGSKA (reference sequence). Trimming took 7 bases from V and 5 from J; bases not matched to a gene: 6.

A word on this clone: Germline is not matched at one junction end, which may reflect a read error. The observed sequence ends 3 residues before the CDR3 terminus, with the missing tail filled in from the germline J gene. The V call is TRBV5-5, the J call TRBJ2-5; 10 bases are a match to TRBD2. CDR3 length: 15 amino acids. The germline CDR1 and CDR2 sequences are SGHKS and YYEKEE (reference sequence). The CDR3 reads CASSVSGGPQGTQYF. The covered CDR3 bases are TGTGCCAGCAGCGTTAGCGGGGGGCCCCAAGGGACC.

About this clone itself: The CDR3 is cut off 3 residues early in the read; its end comes from the germline J gene. The rearrangement uses TRBV27 and TRBJ1-2; perhaps TRBD1 as D (5 bases). With 4 bases removed from V and 4 bases from J, the gap between germline ends came to 16 bases. CDR1 and CDR2 (germline): MNHEY, SMNVEV (reference sequence). There are 15 residues in the CDR3. CDR3 residues: CASSSLGAGGYGYTF. The covered CDR3 bases are TGTGCCAGCAGTTCATTGGGTGCGGGGGGCTATGGC.

Comments on this clone: Coverage ceases 3 residues before the CDR3 finishes, and the germline J gene fills in the end. The genes are TRBV9 and TRBJ2-3, with a tentative D call TRBD2 (6 bases). CDR3 size: 18 residues. V was shortened by 4 bases and J by 3 bases, with 24 bases between the two germline ends. CDR1 and CDR2 (germline): SGDLS, YYNGEE. CDR3 amino acids: CASSRRTSRGVVTDTQYF. Incomplete CDR3 DNA: TGTGCCAGCAGCAGACGGACCAGCCGCGGGGTAGTAACAGATACG.

As regards this clone: The read gets to within 3 residues of the CDR3 end, and the germline J gene fills in the rest. The chain employs TRBV20-1 and TRBJ2-4, with D perhaps matching TRBD2 (6 bases). Germline CDR1 is DFQATT and CDR2 is SNEGSKA (reference sequence). This CDR3 region has 13 residues. Here the CDR3 reads CSAPAGPGETQYF. Incomplete CDR3 DNA: TGCAGTGCCCCGGCGGGCCCGGGAGAGACT.

A remark on this clone: The sequenced fragment ends 3 residues before the CDR3 boundary, so the rest is inferred from the germline J gene. The chain has TRBV18 and TRBJ1-2; D is perhaps TRBD1 (6 bases). The CDR3 runs 14 residues. The V gene's germline CDR1 is KGHSH and CDR2 LQKENI. The sequenced part of the CDR3 DNA is TGTGCCAGCTCACCAGGGGGCGCGTCAGATACC. The encoded protein is CASSPGGASDT. From start to end, the CDR3 is CASSPGGASDTYTF.

As concerns this clone: The read ends 3 residues early relative to the CDR3; the germline J gene fills the gap. The chain is built from TRBV7-2 and TRBJ1-1; D may be TRBD1 (5 bases). Trimming stripped 0 bases from V and 3 bases from J, with 20 bases between. Germline V gene data show CDR1 as SGHTA and CDR2 as FQGNSA. CDR3 size: 18 residues. Partial CDR3 DNA: TGTGCCAGCAGCTTAGCCAGTTTCGGGTCGCGGGGGTACACTGAA. It encodes CASSLASFGSRGYTE. The complete CDR3 protein is CASSLASFGSRGYTEAFF.

Turning to this clone: The observed sequence ends 3 residues before the CDR3 terminus, with the missing tail filled in from the germline J gene. The chain uses TRBV18 and TRBJ1-1; possibly TRBD1 for D (6 bases). Trimming removed 3 bases from V and 1 base from J, with 9 bases in between. The CDR3 is made up of 14 amino acids. Germline values: CDR1 KGHSH, CDR2 LQKENI. CDR3 protein: CASSPGRGNTEAFF. The sequenced part of the CDR3 DNA is TGTGCCAGCTCACCGGGCAGGGGGAACACTGAA.

As to this clone: From the germline J gene comes the end of the CDR3, since the read stops 3 residues before it. The genes are TRBV5-1 and TRBJ2-4, with TRBD1 matching over 9 bases. Per the germline V gene, CDR1 is SGHRS and CDR2 is YFSETQ. The CDR3 is 15 residues long. CDR3 DNA (partial): TGCGCCAGCAGCTTGGAGGGACAGGGACAAGAGACT. Its translation is CASSLEGQGQET. The complete CDR3 protein is CASSLEGQGQETQYF.

Turning to this clone: The read stops 3 residues short of the end of the CDR3; the missing end is completed from the germline J gene. This rearrangement joins TRBV18 to TRBJ1-2; a weak D match, TRBD1 (5 bases). Germline V gene data show CDR1 as KGHSH and CDR2 as LQKENI. The CDR3 has 15 residues. This chain's CDR3 is CASSPPSGGMLDYTF. The DNA read from the CDR3 is TGTGCCAGCTCACCACCTAGCGGGGGGATGCTTGAC.

Comments on this clone: The read falls 3 residues short of the CDR3 end, and the missing part is taken from the germline J gene. The chain links TRBV19 to TRBJ1-2, with a possible D match to TRBD1 (5 bases). In germline, CDR1 is LNHDA, CDR2 SQIVND (reference sequence). The CDR3 is 15 amino acids. CDR3 sequence: CASSTQVGSYNEYTF. The DNA read from the CDR3 is TGTGCCAGTAGTACACAGGTGGGCTCCTACAATGAA.

A remark on this clone: The read ends 3 residues before the CDR3 terminus; that terminus is restored from the germline J gene. The V gene is TRBV28, the J gene TRBJ1-1; perhaps TRBD1 as D (5 bases). CDR3 length equals 12 residues. The V end lost 9 bases, the J end lost 0 bases, and 8 bases lay between the germline ends. The germline V gene encodes CDR1 MDHEN and CDR2 SYDVKM. The CDR3 sequence: CASGGMNTEAFF. CDR3 bases read: TGTGCCAGTGGGGGGATGAACACTGAA.

On this clone: The read finishes 3 residues shy of the CDR3 end, and the germline J gene is used to complete it. V is TRBV18 and J is TRBJ2-4; D is tentatively TRBD1 or TRBD2 (5 bases each). The CDR3 loop spans 12 amino acids. The V gene's germline CDR1 is KGHSH and CDR2 LQKENI. The CDR3 DNA, read in part, is TGTGCCAGCTCACCACCGGAGAGGGGT. Translation gives CASSPPERG. The CDR3 reads in full as CASSPPERGQYF.

Turning to this clone: The read ends 3 residues before the CDR3 terminus; that terminus is restored from the germline J gene. This chain links TRBV5-4 with TRBJ2-3, with 9 positions matching TRBD1. Trimming removed 4 bases from V and 5 bases from J; junction bases left unmatched: 5. CDR1 and CDR2 from the germline V gene are SGHNT and YYREEE (reference sequence). The CDR3 contains 14 residues. Incomplete CDR3 DNA: TGTGCCAGCAGCCCGGACAGGGGTGTAGATACG. Protein product: CASSPDRGVDT. The complete CDR3 protein is CASSPDRGVDTQYF.

About this clone itself: The read gets to within 3 residues of the CDR3 end, and the germline J gene fills in the rest. This sequence joins TRBV5-1 and TRBJ2-3; perhaps TRBD1 as D (6 bases). V dropped 4 bases and J dropped 5 bases, with 14 bases sitting between them. CDR1 and CDR2 (germline): SGHRS, YFSETQ. The CDR3 covers 14 residues. The part of the CDR3 DNA that was read is TGCGCCAGCAGCCTGAGCTGGGGGCAAGATACG. Translating it yields CASSLSWGQDT. The entire CDR3 reads CASSLSWGQDTQYF.

On this clone itself: The sequence runs out 3 residues before the end of the CDR3; the remainder is reconstructed from the germline J gene. The chain couples TRBV20-1 to TRBJ1-1; 7 bases fit TRBD1. CDR3 size: 17 residues. Germline assignment: CDR1 DFQATT and CDR2 SNEGSKA (reference sequence). J lost 1 base, V lost 0 bases, and 11 bases had no gene match. The DNA read from the CDR3 is TGCAGTGCTAGAGATCAGGCCAGGAGGACAGGGAACACTGAA. Its protein is CSARDQARRTGNTE. The full CDR3 is CSARDQARRTGNTEAFF.

In regard to this clone: The DNA ends 3 residues before the CDR3 does, and the rest of the CDR3 is filled in from the germline J gene. The chain links TRBV29-1 to TRBJ2-4, with D perhaps matching TRBD2 (7 bases). The CDR3 is made up of 16 amino acids. Germline CDR1 and CDR2: SQVTM and ANQGSEA. The DNA read from the CDR3 is TGCAGCGTTGTTACCCATTCGGGACAACTATCGGGGGGT. Protein product: CSVVTHSGQLSGG. The entire CDR3 is CSVVTHSGQLSGGQYF.

Concerning this clone: The sequence runs out 3 residues before the end of the CDR3; the remainder is reconstructed from the germline J gene. The chain is built from TRBV9 and TRBJ2-3; 11 bases fit TRBD2. V shed 3 bases, J shed 0 bases, and the junction held 12 bases outside the gene matches. Germline CDR1 SGDLS, CDR2 YYNGEE. This CDR3 region has 19 residues. This CDR3 reads CASSATGTSGITSTDTQYF. The covered CDR3 bases are TGTGCCAGCAGCGCGACCGGGACTAGCGGTATCACTAGCACAGATACG. Supplemented by reference TRBV9 and TRBJ2-3, the full variable domain reads DSGVTQTPKHLITATGQRVTLRCSPRSGDLSVYWYQQSLDQGLQFLIQYYNGEERAKGNILERFSAQQFPDLHSELNLSSLELGDSALYFCASSATGTSGITSTDTQYFGPGTRLTVL.

As concerns this clone: The sequenced fragment ends 3 residues before the CDR3 boundary, so the rest is inferred from the germline J gene. Other DNA sequences in the same sample also yield this CDR3. The genes are TRBV18 and TRBJ1-2; 9 nucleotides match TRBD1. After removal of 6 bases from V and 5 bases from J, the junction contained 10 bases not matched to a gene. Germline V gene data show CDR1 as KGHSH and CDR2 as LQKENI. The CDR3 loop spans 15 amino acids. Incomplete CDR3 DNA: TGTGCCAGCTCTCGCGACAGGGGGGTCGCGTATGGC. Encoded protein: CASSRDRGVAYG. The CDR3 reads in full as CASSRDRGVAYGYTF.

As for this clone: The DNA ends 3 residues before the CDR3 does, and the rest of the CDR3 is filled in from the germline J gene. V gene TRBV7-3 combines with J gene TRBJ2-2; D may be TRBD1 (7 bases). This CDR3 comprises 14 residues. Looked up from germline, CDR1 is SGHTA and CDR2 is FQGTGA. The V end was cut by 5 bases, the J end by 6 bases, with 13 bases between. The sequenced CDR3 bases are TGTGCCAGCAGCGTCGACAGGGAGGCCGGGGAG. This codes for CASSVDREAGE. The full CDR3 protein is CASSVDREAGELFF. The full variable domain, in which reference TRBV7-3 and TRBJ2-2 provide the parts outside the CDR3, is GAGVSQTPSNKVTEKGKYVELRCDPISGHTALYWYRQSLGQGPEFLIYFQGTGAADDSGLPNDRFFAVRPEGSVSTLKIQRTERGDSAVYLCASSVDREAGELFFGEGSRLTVL.

On this clone itself: The CDR3 extends 3 residues past the end of the read, so its final part is completed from the germline J gene. The genes are TRBV18 and TRBJ1-2; 10 bases are a match to TRBD1. The CDR3 has 14 amino acids. CDR1 KGHSH and CDR2 LQKENI come from the germline V gene. This CDR3 is CASSGTGAYNDYTF. CDR3 DNA (partial): TGTGCCAGCTCAGGGACAGGGGCGTACAATGAC.

As concerns this clone: The sequence runs out 3 residues before the end of the CDR3; the remainder is reconstructed from the germline J gene. V gene TRBV5-4 combines with J gene TRBJ2-4; possibly TRBD1 for D (5 bases). The CDR3 is 14 amino acids. Germline CDR1 SGHNT, CDR2 YYREEE (reference sequence). The CDR3 bases that were read are TGTGCCAGCAGCTTGCCCACAGGTGCTTATGGT. It is translated as CASSLPTGAYG. In full, the CDR3 reads CASSLPTGAYGQYF.

With respect to this clone: The read gets to within 3 residues of the CDR3 end, and the germline J gene fills in the rest. The chain recombines TRBV5-6 with TRBJ1-2; 8 positions match TRBD1. The germline V gene has CDR1 SGHDT and CDR2 YYEEEE. The CDR3 spans 13 residues. The V gene end was trimmed by 4 bases and the J gene end by 4 bases; junction bases not matched to a gene: 3. CDR3 sequence: CASSDRGTYGYTF. The CDR3 bases that were read are TGTGCCAGCAGCGACAGGGGTACCTATGGC.

A remark on this clone: From the germline J gene comes the end of the CDR3, since the read stops 3 residues before it. The V call is TRBV19, the J call TRBJ1-2; possibly TRBD1 for D (5 bases). The V gene's germline CDR1 is LNHDA and CDR2 SQIVND (reference sequence). The CDR3 totals 16 residues. V was trimmed by 6 bases and J by 0 bases, leaving 17 bases between them. CDR3 region: CASSPGGISANYGYTF. Partial CDR3 DNA: TGTGCCAGTAGCCCCGGGGGGATCTCAGCTAACTATGGC.